This record covers a single T cell receptor beta chain. Trimming shortened V by 1 base and J by 3 bases, and 5 bases separated the two germline ends. The germline V gene has CDR1 SGHDN and CDR2 FVKESK. This CDR3 spans 13 amino acids. The entry originates in a study of cytomegalovirus exposure and HLA in healthy donors. PCR was performed using 60 Vbeta and 13 Jbeta primers. Profiled with immunoSEQ multiplex PCR; TCRdb holds only in-frame clones, not every one. The table shows about 180,000 clones, with approximately 79% occurring only once. This rearrangement joins TRBV14 to TRBJ2-3; unclear D gene. The source is a woman between 40 and 55 years old in good health and CMV-seronegative. Sequencing was done on a sample of PBMCs. The CDR3 DNA follows: TGTGCCAGCAGCCAAGCAGGTACAGATACGCAGTATTTT. Its protein is CASSQAGTDTQYF.